This T cell receptor (beta chain) was profiled in a study of T-cell reconstitution after alpha-beta-depleted transplantation in children. Preparation of the TCRbeta library used unique molecular identifiers. TCRdb processed the PCR reads anew with MiXCR; each CDR3 protein has one entry. The sample contains about 690,000 distinct CDR3 sequences, around a sixth of which appear only once. The CDR3 extends over 17 amino acids. V lost 5 bases and J lost 3; bases outside the gene matches: 11. This chain connects TRBV12-3 or TRBV12-4 to TRBJ2-3, with 10 bases lining up with TRBD1. The source is a human donor who donated a stem cell graft to a child with acute myeloid leukemia. Sequenced here: PBMCs from the stem cell graft donor, sampled from the stem cell graft. The CDR3 is CASSPPPGQGRTDTQYF. The CDR3 coding sequence is TGTGCCAGCAGTCCACCACCGGGACAGGGGAGGACAGATACGCAGTATTTT.